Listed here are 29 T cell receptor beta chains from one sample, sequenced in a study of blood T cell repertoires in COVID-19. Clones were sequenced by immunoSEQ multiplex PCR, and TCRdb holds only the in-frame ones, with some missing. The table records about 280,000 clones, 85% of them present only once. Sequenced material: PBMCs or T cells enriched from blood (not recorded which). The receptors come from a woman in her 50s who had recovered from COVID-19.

In DNA form, the CDR3 reads TGTGCCAGCAGACCAGAGACAGGAACGAATTCACCCCTCCACTTT. It yields the protein CASRPETGTNSPLHF. This chain joins TRBV6-5 and TRBJ1-6; D possibly corresponds to TRBD1 (6 bases). This CDR3 region has 15 residues. Trimming left V 6 bases short and J 7 bases short, with 16 bases between. The germline CDR1 and CDR2 sequences are MNHEY and SVGAGI.

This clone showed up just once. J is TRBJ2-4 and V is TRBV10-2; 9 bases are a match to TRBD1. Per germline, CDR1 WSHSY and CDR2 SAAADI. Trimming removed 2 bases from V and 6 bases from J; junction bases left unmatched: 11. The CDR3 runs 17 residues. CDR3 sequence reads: CASSESRRTGAGNIQYF. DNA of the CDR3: TGCGCCAGCAGTGAGAGTCGACGGACAGGGGCGGGAAACATTCAGTACTTC.

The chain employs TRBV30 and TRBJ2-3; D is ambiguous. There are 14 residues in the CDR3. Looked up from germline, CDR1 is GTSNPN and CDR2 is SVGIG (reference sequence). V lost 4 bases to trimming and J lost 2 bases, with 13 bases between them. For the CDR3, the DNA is TGTGCCTGGAACCTAGGTTCTTTCACAGATACGCAGTATTTT. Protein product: CAWNLGSFTDTQYF.

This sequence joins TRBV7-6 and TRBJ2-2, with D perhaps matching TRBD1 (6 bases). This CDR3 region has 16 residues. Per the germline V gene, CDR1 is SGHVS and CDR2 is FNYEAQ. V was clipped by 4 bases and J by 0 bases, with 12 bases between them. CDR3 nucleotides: TGTGCCAGCAGCTCATCGGGACAAGCGAACACCGGGGAGCTGTTTTTT. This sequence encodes CASSSSGQANTGELFF.

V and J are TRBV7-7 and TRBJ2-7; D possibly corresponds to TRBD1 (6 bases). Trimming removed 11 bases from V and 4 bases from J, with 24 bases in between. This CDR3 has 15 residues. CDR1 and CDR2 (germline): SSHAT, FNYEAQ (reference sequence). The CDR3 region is CAGKQRGEGGYEQYF. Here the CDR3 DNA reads TGTGCCGGAAAACAGAGGGGCGAAGGGGGATACGAGCAGTACTTC.

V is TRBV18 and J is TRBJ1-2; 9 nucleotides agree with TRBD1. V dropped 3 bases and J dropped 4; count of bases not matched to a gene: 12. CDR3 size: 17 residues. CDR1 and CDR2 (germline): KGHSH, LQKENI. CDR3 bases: TGTGCCAGCTCACCCGGGACAGGGAGGGCATTGGTCTATGGCTACACCTTC. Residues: CASSPGTGRALVYGYTF.

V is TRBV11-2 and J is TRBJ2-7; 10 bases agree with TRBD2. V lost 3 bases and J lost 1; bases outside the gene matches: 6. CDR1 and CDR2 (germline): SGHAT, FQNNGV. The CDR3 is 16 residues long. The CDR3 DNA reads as TGTGCCAGCAGCTTGGTTCCGGGACTAGCGTCCTACGAGCAGTACTTC. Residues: CASSLVPGLASYEQYF.

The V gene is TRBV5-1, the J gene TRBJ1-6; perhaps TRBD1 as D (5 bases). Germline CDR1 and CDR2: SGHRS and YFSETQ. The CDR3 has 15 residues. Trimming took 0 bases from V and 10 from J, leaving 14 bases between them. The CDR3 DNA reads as TGCGCCAGCAGCTTGGCTACGACAGTAGAGTCACCCCTCCACTTT. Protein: CASSLATTVESPLHF.

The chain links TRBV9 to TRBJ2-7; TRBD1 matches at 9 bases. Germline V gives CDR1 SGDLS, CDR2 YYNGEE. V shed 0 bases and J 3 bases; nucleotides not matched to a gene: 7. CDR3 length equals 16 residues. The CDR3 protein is CASSVGDRVTHYEQYF. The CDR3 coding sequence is TGTGCCAGCAGCGTAGGGGACAGGGTGACTCACTACGAGCAGTACTTC.

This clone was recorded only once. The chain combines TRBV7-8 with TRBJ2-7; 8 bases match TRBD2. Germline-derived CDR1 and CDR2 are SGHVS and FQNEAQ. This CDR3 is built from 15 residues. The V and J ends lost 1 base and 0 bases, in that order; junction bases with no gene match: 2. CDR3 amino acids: CASSLVLAGSYEQYF. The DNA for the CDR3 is TGTGCCAGCAGCTTAGTCCTAGCGGGCTCCTACGAGCAGTACTTC.

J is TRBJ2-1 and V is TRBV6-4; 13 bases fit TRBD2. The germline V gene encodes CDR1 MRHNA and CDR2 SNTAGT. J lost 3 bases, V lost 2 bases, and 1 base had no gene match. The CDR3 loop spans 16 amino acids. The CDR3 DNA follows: TGTGCCAGCAGTGACGGGACTAGCGGGGACTACAATGAGCAGTTCTTC. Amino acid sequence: CASSDGTSGDYNEQFF.

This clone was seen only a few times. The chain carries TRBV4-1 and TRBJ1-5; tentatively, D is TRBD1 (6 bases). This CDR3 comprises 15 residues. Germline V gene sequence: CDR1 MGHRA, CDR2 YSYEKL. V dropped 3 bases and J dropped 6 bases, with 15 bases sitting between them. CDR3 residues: CASSHPGRGSQPQHF. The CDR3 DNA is TGCGCCAGCAGCCACCCGGGGAGGGGGAGTCAGCCCCAGCATTTT.

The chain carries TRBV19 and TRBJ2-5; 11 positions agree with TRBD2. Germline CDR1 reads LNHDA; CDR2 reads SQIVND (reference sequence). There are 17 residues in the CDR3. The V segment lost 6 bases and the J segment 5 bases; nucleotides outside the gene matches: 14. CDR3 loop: CASRLAGVGKVWETQYF. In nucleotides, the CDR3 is TGTGCCAGTAGACTAGCGGGGGTCGGAAAGGTTTGGGAGACCCAGTACTTC.

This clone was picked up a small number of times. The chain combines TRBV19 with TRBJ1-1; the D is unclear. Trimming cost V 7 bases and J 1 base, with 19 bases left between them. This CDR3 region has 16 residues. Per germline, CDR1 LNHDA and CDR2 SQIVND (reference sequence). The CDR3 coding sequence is TGTGCCAGTAATCGGGAGCCCAATTTTGGGAACACTGAAGCTTTCTTT. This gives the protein CASNREPNFGNTEAFF.

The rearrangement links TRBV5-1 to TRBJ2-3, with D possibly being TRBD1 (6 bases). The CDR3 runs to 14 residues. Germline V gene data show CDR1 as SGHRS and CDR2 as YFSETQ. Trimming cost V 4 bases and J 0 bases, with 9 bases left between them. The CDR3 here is CASSAGQSTDTQYF. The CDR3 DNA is TGCGCCAGCAGCGCAGGACAGAGCACAGATACGCAGTATTTT.

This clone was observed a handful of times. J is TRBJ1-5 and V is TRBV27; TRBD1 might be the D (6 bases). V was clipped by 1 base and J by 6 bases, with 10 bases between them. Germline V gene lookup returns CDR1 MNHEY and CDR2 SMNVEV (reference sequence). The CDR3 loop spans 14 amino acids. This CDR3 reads CASSLFRGGQPQHF. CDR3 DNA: TGTGCCAGCAGTTTATTCAGGGGTGGTCAGCCCCAGCATTTT.

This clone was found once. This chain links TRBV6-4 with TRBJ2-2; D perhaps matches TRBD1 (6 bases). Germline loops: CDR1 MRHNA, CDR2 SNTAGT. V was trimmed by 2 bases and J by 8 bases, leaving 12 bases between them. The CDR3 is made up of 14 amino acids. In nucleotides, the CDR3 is TGTGCCAGCAGTGACGAGGTCCAGGGGGGGGAGCTGTTTTTT. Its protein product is CASSDEVQGGELFF.

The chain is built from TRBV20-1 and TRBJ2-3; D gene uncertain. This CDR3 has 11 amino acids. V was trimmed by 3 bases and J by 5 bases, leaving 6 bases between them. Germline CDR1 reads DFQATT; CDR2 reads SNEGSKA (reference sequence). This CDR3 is CSARRKDTQYF. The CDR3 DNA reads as TGCAGTGCTAGGCGGAAAGATACGCAGTATTTT.

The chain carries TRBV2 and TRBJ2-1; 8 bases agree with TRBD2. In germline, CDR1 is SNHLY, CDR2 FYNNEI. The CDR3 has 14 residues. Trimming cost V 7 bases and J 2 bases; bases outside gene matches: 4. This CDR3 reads CASIGGLAYNEQFF. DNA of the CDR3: TGTGCCAGCATTGGGGGACTAGCCTACAATGAGCAGTTCTTC.

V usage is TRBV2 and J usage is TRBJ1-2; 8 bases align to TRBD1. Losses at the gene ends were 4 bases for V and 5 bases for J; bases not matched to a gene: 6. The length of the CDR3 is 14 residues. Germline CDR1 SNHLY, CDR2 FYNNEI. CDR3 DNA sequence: TGTGCCAGCAGTGCAGGGGGCCTTTGGTATGGCTACACCTTC. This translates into CASSAGGLWYGYTF.

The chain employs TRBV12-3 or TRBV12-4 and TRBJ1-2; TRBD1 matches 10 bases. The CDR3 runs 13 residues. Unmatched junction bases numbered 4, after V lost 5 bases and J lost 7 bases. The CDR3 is CASSPGTGVGYTF. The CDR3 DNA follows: TGTGCCAGCAGTCCAGGGACAGGGGTTGGCTACACCTTC.

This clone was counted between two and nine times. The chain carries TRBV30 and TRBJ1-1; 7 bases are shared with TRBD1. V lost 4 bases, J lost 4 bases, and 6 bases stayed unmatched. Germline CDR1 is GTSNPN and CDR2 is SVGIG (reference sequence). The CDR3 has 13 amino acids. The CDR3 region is CAWTRGPGTEAFF. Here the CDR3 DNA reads TGTGCCTGGACGAGGGGGCCGGGCACTGAAGCTTTCTTT.

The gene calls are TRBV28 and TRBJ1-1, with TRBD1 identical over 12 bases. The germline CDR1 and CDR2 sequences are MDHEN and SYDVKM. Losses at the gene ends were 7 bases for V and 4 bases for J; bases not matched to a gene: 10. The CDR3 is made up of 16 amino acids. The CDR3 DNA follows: TGTGCCAGCAACAAAAAGGGACAGGGGGCTGTCACTGAAGCTTTCTTT. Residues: CASNKKGQGAVTEAFF. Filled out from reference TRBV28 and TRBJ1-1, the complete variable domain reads DVKVTQSSRYLVKRTGEKVFLECVQDMDHENMFWYRQDPGLGLRLIYFSYDVKMKEKGDIPEGYSVSREKKERFSLILESASTNQTSMYLCASNKKGQGAVTEAFFGQGTRLTVV.

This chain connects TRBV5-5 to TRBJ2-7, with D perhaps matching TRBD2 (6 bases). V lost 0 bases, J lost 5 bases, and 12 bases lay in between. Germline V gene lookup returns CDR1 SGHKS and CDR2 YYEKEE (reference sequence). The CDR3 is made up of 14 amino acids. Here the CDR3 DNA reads TGTGCCAGCAGCTTGGTTTGGGGACTCAACGAGCAGTACTTC. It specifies CASSLVWGLNEQYF.

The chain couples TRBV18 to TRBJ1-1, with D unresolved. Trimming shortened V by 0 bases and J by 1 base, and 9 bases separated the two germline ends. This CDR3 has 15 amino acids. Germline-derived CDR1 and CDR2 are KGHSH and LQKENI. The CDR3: CASSPPNGGNTEAFF. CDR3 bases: TGTGCCAGCTCACCACCTAACGGAGGGAACACTGAAGCTTTCTTT.

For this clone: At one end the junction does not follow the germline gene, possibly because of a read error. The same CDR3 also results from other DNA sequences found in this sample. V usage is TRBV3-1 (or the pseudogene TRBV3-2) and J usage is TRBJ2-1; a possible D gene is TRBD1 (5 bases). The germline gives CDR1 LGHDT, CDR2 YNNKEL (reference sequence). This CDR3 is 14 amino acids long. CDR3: CASSQVGQYNEQFF. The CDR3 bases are TGTGCCAGCAGCCAAGTAGGACAATACAACGAGCAGTTCTTC.

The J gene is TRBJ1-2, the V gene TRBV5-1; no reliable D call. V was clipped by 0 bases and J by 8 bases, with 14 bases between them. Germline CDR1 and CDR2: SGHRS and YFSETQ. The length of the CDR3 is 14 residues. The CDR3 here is CASSLGTSGYGYTF. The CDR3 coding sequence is TGCGCCAGCAGCTTGGGAACTAGTGGGTACGGCTACACCTTC.

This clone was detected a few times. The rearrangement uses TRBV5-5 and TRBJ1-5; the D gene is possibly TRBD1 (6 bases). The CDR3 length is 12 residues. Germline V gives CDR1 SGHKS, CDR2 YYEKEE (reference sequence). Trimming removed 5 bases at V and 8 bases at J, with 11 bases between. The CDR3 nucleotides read TGTGCCAGCAGTTCAGGGGACGAGCCCCAGCATTTT. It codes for CASSSGDEPQHF.

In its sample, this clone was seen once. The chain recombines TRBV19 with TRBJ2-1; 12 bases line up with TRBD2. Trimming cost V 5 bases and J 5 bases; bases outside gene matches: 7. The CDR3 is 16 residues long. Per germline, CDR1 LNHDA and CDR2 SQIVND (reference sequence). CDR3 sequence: CASSSLTSGSNNEQFF. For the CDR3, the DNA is TGTGCCAGTAGTTCCTTGACTAGCGGGAGTAACAATGAGCAGTTCTTC. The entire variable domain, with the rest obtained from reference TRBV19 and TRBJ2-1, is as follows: DGGITQSPKYLFRKEGQNVTLSCEQNLNHDAMYWYRQDPGQGLRLIYYSQIVNDFQKGDIAEGYSVSREKKESFPLTVTSAQKNPTAFYLCASSSLTSGSNNEQFFGPGTRLTVL.